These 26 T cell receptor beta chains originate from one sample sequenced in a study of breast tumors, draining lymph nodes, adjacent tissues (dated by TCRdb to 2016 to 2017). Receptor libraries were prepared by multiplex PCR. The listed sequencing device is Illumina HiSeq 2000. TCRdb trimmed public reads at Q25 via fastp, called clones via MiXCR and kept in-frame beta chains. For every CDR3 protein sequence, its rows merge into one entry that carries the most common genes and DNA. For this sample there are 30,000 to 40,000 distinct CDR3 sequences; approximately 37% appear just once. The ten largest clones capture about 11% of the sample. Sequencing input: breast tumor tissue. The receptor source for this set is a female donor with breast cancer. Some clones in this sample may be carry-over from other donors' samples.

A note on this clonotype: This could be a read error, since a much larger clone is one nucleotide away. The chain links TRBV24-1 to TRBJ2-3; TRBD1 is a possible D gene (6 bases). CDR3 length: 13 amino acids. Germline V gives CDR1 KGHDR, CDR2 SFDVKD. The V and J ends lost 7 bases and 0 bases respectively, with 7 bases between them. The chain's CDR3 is CATRDSSTDTQYF. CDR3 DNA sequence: TGTGCCACCAGGGACAGTAGCACAGATACGCAGTATTTT.

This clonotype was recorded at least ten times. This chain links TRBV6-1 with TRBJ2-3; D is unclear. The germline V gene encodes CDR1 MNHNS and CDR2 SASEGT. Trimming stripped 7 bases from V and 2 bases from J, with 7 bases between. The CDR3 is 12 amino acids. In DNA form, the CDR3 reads TGTGCCAGCAAAGACAACACAGATACGCAGTATTTT. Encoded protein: CASKDNTDTQYF.

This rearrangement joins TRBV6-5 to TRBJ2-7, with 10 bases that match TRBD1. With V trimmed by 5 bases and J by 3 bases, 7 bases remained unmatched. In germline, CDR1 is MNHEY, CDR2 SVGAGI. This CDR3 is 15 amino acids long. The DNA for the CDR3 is TGTGCCAGCAGTGACAGGGGGCGCAGGAACTACGAGCAGTACTTC. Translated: CASSDRGRRNYEQYF.

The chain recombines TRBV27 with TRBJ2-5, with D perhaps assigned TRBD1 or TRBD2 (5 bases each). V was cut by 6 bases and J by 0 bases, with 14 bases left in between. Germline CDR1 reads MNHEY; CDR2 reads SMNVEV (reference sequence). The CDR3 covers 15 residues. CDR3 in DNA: TGTGCCAGCAGCCGGCTTCCGGGACACCAAGAGACCCAGTACTTC. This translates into CASSRLPGHQETQYF.

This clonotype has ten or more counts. The CDR3 is CASSAYGGLSNQPQHF. As DNA, the CDR3 is TGTGCCAGTAGTGCCTATGGGGGCCTCAGCAATCAGCCCCAGCATTTT. V is TRBV19 and J is TRBJ1-5, with D possibly matching TRBD1 (6 bases). The germline V gene encodes CDR1 LNHDA and CDR2 SQIVND (reference sequence). V lost 5 bases, J lost 1 base, and 15 bases lay in between. The CDR3 is 16 residues long.

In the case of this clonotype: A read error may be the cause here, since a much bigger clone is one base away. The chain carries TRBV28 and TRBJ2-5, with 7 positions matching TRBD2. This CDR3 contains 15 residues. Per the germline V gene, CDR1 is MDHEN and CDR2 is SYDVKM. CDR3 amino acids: CASGLYWGGGETQYF. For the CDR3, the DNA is TGTGCCAGCGGTTTATATTGGGGGGGAGGAGAGACCCAGTACTTC.

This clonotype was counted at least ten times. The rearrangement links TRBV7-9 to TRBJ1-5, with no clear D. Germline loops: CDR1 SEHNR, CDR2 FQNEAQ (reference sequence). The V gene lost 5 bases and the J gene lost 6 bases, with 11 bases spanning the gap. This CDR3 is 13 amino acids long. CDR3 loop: CASSPGERQPQHF. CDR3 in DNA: TGTGCCAGCAGCCCAGGAGAACGTCAGCCCCAGCATTTT.

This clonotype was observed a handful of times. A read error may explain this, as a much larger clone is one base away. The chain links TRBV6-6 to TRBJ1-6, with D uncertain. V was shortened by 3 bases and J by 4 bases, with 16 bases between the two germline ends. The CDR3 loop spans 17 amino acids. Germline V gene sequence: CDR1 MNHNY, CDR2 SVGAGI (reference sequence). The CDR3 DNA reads TGTGCCAGCAGTTATCGATACGGATTGGAGTATAATTCACCCCTCCACTTT. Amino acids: CASSYRYGLEYNSPLHF.

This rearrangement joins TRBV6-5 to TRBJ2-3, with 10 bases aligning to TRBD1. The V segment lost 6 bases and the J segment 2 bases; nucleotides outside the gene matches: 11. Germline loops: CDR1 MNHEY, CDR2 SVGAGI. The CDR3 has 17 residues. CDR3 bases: TGTGCCAGCAGCGGACCACGACAGGGGGCTTCCACAGATACGCAGTATTTT. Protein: CASSGPRQGASTDTQYF.

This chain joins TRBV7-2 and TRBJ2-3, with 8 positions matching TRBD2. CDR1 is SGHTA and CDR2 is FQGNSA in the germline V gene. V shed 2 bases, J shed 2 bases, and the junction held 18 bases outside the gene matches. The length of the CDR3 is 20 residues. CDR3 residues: CASSLLTYREGPPYTDTQYF. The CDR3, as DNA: TGTGCCAGCAGCTTATTGACTTACCGGGAGGGCCCACCATACACAGATACGCAGTATTTT. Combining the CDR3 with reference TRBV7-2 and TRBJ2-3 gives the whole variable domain GAGVSQSPSNKVTEKGKDVELRCDPISGHTALYWYRQSLGQGLEFLIYFQGNSAPDKSGLPSDRFSAERTGGSVSTLTIQRTQQEDSAVYLCASSLLTYREGPPYTDTQYFGPGTRLTVL.

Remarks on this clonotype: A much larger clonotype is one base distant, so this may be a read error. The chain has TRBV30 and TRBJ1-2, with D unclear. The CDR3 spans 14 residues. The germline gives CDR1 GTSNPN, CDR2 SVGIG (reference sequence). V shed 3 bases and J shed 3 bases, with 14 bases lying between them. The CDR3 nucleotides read TGTGCCTGGAGGCCCGGACGGCCACACTATGGCTACACCTTC. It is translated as CAWRPGRPHYGYTF. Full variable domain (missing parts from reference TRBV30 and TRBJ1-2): SQTIHQWPATLVQPVGSPLSLECTVEGTSNPNLYWYRQAAGRGLQLLFYSVGIGQISSEVPQNLSASRPQDRQFILSSKKLLLSDSGFYLCAWRPGRPHYGYTFGSGTRLTVV.

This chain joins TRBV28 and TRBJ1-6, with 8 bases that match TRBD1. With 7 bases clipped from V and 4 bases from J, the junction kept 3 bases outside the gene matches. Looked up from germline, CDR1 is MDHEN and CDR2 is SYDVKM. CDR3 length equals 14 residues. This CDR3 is CASIRTGYNSPLHF. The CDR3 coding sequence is TGTGCCAGCATCAGGACAGGGTATAATTCACCCCTCCACTTT.

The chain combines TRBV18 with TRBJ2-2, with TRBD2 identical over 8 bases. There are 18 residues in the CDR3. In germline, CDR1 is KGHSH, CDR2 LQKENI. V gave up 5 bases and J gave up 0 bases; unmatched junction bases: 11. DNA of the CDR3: TGTGCCAGCTCAACTTCTAGCGGGTTAAACTCGAACACCGGGGAGCTGTTTTTT. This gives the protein CASSTSSGLNSNTGELFF.

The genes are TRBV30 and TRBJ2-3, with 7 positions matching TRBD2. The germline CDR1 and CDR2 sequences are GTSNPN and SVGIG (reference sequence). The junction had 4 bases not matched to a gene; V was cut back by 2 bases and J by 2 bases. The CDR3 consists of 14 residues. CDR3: CAWSMGDYTDTQYF. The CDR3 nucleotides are TGTGCCTGGAGTATGGGGGACTACACAGATACGCAGTATTTT.

The CDR3 region has the DNA TGTGCCATCAGTTATAGCGGGAGGGAGACCCAGTACTTC. Translating gives CAISYSGRETQYF. V usage is TRBV10-3 and J usage is TRBJ2-5, with 10 bases matching TRBD2. J lost 5 bases, V lost 5 bases, and 2 bases had no gene match. The germline V gene has CDR1 ENHRY and CDR2 SYGVKD. The CDR3 has 13 amino acids.

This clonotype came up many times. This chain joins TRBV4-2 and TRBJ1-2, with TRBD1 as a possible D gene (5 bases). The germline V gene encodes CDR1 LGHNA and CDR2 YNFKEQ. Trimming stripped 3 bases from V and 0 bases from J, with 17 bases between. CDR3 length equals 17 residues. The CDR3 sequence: CASSQGLGWEANYGYTF. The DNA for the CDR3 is TGTGCCAGCAGCCAGGGACTAGGCTGGGAAGCTAACTATGGCTACACCTTC.

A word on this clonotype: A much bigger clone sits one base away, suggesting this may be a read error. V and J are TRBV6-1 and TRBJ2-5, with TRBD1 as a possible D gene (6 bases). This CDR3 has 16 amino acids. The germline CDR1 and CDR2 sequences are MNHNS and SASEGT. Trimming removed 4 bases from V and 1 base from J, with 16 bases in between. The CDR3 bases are TGTGCCAGCAGTGGACCGGGACACGGCCTCCAAGAGACCCAGTACTTC. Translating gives CASSGPGHGLQETQYF.

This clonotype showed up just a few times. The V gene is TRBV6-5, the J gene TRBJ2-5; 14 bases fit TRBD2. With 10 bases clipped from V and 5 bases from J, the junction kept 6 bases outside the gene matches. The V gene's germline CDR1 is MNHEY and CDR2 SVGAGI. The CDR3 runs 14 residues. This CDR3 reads CATRTSGRSETQYF. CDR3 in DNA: TGTGCCACCCGGACTAGCGGGAGGTCGGAGACCCAGTACTTC.

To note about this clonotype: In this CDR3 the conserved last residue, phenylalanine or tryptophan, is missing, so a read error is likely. CDR3: CASSFGTGVPGELFL. The CDR3, as DNA: TGTGCCAGCAGCTTCGGGACAGGGGTACCCGGGGAGCTGTTTCTT. The rearrangement uses TRBV19 and TRBJ2-2; 10 bases align to TRBD1. There are 15 residues in the CDR3. Per germline, CDR1 LNHDA and CDR2 SQIVND (reference sequence). After removal of 9 bases from V and 6 bases from J, the junction contained 10 bases not matched to a gene.

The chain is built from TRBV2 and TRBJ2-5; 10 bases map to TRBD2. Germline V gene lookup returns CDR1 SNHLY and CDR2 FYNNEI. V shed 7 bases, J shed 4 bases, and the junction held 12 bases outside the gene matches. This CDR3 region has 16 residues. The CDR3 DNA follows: TGTGCCAGCACCTACGGGGGACTAGCGAGGGGAGAGACCCAGTACTTC. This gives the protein CASTYGGLARGETQYF.

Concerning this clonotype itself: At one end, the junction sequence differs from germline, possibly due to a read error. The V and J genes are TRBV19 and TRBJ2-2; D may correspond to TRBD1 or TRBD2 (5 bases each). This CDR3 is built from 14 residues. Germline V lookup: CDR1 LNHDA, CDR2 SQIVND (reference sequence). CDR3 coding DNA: TGTGCCAGTAGGTCCGGGACGGTCACCGGGGAGCTGTCTTTT. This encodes CASRSGTVTGELSF.

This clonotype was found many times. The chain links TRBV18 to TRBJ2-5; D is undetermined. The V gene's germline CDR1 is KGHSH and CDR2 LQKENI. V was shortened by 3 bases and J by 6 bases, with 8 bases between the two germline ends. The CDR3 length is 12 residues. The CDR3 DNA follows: TGTGCCAGCTCACCCTTTAAAAAGACCCAGTACTTC. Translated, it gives CASSPFKKTQYF. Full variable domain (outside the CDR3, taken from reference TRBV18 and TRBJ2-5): NAGVMQNPRHLVRRRGQEARLRCSPMKGHSHVYWYRQLPEEGLKFMVYLQKENIIDESGMPKERFSAEFPKEGPSILRIQQVVRGDSAAYFCASSPFKKTQYFGPGTRLLVL.

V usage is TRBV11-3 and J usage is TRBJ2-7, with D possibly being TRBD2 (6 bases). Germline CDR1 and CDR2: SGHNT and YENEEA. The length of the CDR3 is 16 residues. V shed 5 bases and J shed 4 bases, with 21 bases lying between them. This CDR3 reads CASSATSSRRVYEQYF. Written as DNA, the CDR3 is TGTGCCAGCAGCGCCACGAGTAGCCGGAGGGTGTACGAGCAGTACTTC.

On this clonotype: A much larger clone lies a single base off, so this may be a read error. The CDR3 loop is CASCKLAGGTEQFF. The CDR3 DNA sequence: TGTGCCAGCTGTAAACTAGCGGGAGGGACTGAGCAGTTCTTC. The V gene is TRBV12-3 or TRBV12-4, the J gene TRBJ2-1; 13 nucleotides line up with TRBD2. The V segment lost 8 bases and the J segment 9 bases; nucleotides outside the gene matches: 7. This CDR3 is 14 amino acids long.

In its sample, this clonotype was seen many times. CDR3 in amino acids: CASSYSLAGLDEKLFF. DNA for the CDR3: TGTGCCAGCAGTTACTCGCTGGCAGGACTGGATGAAAAACTGTTTTTT. The chain joins TRBV6-6 to TRBJ1-4, with D hard to call. Germline V CDR1 and CDR2: MNHNY, SVGAGI (reference sequence). The CDR3 is made up of 16 amino acids. Trimming stripped 0 bases from V and 6 bases from J, with 14 bases between.

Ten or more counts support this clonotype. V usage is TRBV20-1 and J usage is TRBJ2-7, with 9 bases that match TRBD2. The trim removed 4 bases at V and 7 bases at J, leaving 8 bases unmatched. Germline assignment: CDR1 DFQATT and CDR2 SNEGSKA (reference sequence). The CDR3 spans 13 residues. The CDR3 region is CSAKGLAAWEQYF. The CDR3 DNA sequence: TGCAGTGCTAAGGGACTAGCAGCGTGGGAGCAGTACTTC.